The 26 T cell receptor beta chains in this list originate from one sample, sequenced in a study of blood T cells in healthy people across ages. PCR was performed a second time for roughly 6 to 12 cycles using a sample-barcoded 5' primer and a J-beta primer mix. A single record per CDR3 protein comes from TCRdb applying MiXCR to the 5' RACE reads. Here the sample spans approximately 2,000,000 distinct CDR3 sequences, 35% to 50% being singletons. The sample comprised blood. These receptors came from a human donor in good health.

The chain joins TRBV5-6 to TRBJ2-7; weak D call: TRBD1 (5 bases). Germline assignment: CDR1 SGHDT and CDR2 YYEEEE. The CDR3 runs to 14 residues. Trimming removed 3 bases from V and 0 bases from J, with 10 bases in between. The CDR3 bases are TGTGCCAGCAGCTGGATCACAGGCTCCTACGAGCAGTACTTC. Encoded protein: CASSWITGSYEQYF.

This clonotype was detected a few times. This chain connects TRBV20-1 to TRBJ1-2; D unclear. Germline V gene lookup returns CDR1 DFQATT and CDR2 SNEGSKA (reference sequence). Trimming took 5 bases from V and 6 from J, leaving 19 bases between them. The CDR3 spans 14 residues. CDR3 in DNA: TGCAGTGCTGCTGAATTAATGGACCGAGATGGCTACACCTTC. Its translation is CSAAELMDRDGYTF.

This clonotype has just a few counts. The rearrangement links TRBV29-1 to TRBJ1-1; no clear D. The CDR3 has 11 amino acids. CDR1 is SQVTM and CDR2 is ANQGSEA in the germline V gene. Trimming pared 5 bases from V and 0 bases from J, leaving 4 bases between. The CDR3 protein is CSVTMNTEAFF. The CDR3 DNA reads TGCAGCGTTACCATGAACACTGAAGCTTTCTTT.

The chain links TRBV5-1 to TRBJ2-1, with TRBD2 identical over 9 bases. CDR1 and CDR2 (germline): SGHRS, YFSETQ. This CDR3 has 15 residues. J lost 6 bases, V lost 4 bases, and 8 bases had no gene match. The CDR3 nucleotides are TGCGCCAGCAGCACCATAGCGGGGGTGCGCAATGAGCAGTTCTTC. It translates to CASSTIAGVRNEQFF.

The CDR3 reads CASSLYAQTGEETQYF. The CDR3 region has the DNA TGTGCCAGCAGCTTATACGCTCAGACAGGGGAAGAGACCCAGTACTTC. This chain connects TRBV7-2 to TRBJ2-5, with TRBD1 identical over 8 bases. Trimming cost V 2 bases and J 3 bases; bases outside gene matches: 8. Germline values: CDR1 SGHTA, CDR2 FQGNSA. The CDR3 has 16 amino acids.

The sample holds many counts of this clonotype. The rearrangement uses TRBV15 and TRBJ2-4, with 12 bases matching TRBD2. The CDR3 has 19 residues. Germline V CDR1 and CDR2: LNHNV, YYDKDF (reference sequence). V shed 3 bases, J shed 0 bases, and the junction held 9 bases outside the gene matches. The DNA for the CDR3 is TGTGCCACCAGCAGTGGAACTAGCGGGGGGTATCTAGCCAAAAACATTCAGTACTTC. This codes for CATSSGTSGGYLAKNIQYF.

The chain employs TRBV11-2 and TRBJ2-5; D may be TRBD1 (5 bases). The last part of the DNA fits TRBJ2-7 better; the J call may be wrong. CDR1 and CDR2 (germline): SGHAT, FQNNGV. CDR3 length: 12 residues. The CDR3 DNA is TGTGCCAGCAGCATCAGGGTCTACGAGCAGTACTTC. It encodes CASSIRVYEQYF.

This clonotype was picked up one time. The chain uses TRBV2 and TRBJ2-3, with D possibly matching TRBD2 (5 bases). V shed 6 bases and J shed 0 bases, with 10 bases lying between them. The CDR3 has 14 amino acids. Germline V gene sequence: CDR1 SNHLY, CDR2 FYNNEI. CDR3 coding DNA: TGTGCCAGCAGGAGAGGGATAAGCACAGATACGCAGTATTTT. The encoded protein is CASRRGISTDTQYF.

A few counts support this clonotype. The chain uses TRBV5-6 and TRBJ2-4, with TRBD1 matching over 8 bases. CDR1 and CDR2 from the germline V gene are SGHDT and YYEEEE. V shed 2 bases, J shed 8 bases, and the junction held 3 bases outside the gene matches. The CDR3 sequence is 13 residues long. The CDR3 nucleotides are TGTGCCAGCAGCTTCTACAGGGGGGACATTCAGTACTTC. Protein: CASSFYRGDIQYF.

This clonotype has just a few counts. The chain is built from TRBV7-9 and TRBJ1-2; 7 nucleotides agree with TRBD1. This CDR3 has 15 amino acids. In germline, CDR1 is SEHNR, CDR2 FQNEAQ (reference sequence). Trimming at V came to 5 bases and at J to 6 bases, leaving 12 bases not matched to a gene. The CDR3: CASSLARQGRNGYTF. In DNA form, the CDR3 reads TGTGCCAGCAGCCTCGCCCGACAGGGTAGAAATGGCTACACCTTC.

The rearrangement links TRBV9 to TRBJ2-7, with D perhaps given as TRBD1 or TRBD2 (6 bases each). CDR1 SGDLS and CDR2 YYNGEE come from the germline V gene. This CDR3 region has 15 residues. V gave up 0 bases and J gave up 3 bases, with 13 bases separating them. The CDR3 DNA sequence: TGTGCCAGCAGCGTAGACCCGGGGGCTAACTACGAGCAGTACTTC. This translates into CASSVDPGANYEQYF.

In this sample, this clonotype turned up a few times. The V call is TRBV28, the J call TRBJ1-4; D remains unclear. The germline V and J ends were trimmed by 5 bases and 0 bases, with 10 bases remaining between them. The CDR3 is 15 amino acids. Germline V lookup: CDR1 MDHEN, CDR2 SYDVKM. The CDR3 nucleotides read TGTGCCAGCAGTCAGAGGGATACAACTAATGAAAAACTGTTTTTT. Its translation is CASSQRDTTNEKLFF.

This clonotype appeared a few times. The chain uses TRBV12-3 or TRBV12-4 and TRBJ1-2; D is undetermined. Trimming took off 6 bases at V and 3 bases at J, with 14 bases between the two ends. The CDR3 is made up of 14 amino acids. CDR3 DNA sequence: TGTGCCAGCAGCATGACACGGCCTGACTATGGCTACACCTTC. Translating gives CASSMTRPDYGYTF.

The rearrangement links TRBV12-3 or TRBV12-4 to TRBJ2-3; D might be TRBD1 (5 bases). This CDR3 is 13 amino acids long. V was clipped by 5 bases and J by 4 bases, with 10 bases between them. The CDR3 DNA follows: TGTGCCAGCAGTATAGTGACAGCAGATACGCAGTATTTT. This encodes CASSIVTADTQYF.

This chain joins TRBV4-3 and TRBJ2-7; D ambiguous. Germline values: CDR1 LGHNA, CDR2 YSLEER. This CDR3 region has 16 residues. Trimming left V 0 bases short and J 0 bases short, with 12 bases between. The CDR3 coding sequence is TGCGCCAGCAGCCAAGATCGTCAGCAAAGCTCCTACGAGCAGTACTTC. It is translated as CASSQDRQQSSYEQYF.

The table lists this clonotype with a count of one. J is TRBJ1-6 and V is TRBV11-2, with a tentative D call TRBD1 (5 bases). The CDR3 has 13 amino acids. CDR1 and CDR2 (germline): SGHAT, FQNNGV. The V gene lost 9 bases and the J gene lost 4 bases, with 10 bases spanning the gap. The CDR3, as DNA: TGTGCCAGTAGGACAACTTATAATTCACCCCTCCACTTT. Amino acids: CASRTTYNSPLHF.

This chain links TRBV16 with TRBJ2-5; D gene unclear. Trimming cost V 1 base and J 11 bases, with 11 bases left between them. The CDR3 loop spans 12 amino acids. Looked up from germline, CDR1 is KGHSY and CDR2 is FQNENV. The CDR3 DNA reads TGTGCCAGCAGCCAATTTGACCGAAGGCAGTACTTC. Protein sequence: CASSQFDRRQYF.

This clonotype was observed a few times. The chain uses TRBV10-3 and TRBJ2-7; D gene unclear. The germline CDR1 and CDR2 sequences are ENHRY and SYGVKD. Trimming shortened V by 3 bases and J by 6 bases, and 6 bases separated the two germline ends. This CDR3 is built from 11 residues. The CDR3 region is CAISERREQYF. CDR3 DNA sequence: TGTGCCATCAGTGAAAGACGCGAGCAGTACTTC.

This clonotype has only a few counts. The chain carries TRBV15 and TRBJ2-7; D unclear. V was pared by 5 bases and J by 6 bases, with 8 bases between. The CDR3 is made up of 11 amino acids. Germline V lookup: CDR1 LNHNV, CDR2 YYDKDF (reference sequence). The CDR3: CATSPGREQYF. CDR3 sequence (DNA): TGTGCCACCAGCCCCGGACGCGAGCAGTACTTC.

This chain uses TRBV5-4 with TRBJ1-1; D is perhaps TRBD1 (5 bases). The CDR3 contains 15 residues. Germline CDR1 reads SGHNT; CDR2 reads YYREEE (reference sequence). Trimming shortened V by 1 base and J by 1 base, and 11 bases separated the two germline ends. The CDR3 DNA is TGTGCCAGCAGCTTGTATAGGGGCCAGAACACTGAAGCTTTCTTT. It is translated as CASSLYRGQNTEAFF.

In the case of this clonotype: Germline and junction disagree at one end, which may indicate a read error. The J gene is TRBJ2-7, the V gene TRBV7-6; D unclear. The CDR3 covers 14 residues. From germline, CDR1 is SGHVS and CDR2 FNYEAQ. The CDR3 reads CACSLRATAHEQYF. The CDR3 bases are TGTGCCTGCAGCTTAAGGGCGACGGCCCACGAGCAGTACTTC. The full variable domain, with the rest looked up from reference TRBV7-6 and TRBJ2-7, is GAGVSQSPRYKVTKRGQDVALRCDPISGHVSLYWYRQALGQGPEFLTYFNYEAQQDKSGLPNDRFSAERPEGSISTLTIQRTEQRDSAMYRCACSLRATAHEQYFGPGTRLTVT.

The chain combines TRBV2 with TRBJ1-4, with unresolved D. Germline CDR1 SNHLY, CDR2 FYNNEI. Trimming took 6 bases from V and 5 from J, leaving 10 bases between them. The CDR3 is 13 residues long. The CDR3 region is CASRPRENEKLFF. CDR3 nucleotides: TGTGCCAGCAGGCCCCGGGAAAATGAAAAACTGTTTTTT.

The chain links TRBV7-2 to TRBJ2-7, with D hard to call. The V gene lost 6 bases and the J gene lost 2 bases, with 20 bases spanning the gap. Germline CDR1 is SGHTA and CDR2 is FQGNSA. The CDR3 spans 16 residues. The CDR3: CASSLSTAEIPYEQYF. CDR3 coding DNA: TGTGCCAGCAGTTTATCCACGGCAGAAATTCCCTACGAGCAGTACTTC.

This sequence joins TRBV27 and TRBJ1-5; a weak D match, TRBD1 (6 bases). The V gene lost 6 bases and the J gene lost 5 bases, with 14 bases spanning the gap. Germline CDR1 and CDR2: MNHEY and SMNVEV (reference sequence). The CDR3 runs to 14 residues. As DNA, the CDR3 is TGTGCCAGCAGGCCCGGCGGGGGCGATCAGCCCCAGCATTTT. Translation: CASRPGGGDQPQHF.

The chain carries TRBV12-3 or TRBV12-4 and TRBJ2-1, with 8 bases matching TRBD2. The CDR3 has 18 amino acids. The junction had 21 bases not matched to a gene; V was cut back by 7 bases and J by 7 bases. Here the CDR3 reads CASNRLLATSGKRNEQFF. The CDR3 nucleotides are TGTGCCAGCAATCGGCTCTTAGCTACTAGCGGTAAAAGGAATGAGCAGTTCTTC.

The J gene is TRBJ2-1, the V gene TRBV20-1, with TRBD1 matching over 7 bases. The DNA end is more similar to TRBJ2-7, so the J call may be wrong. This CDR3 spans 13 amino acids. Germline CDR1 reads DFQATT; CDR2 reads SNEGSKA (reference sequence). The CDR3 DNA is TGCAGTGCTAGGCCCAGGGGGTACAATGAGCAGTACTTC. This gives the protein CSARPRGYNEQYF.